Listed here are 16 T cell receptor beta chains from one sample, sequenced in a study of shared clonotypes between healthy human individuals. Repertoires were generated with immunoSEQ multiplex PCR, while TCRdb's copy carries only in-frame clones and drops some. The profile covers approximately 2.5 million clones, with around 90% appearing a single time and 0.14% taken by the ten largest. Sequenced sample: naive CD4+ T cells sorted from blood. Subset reported: CD45RA+ positively selected. All receptors come from a man aged 18 to 30 in good health.

This clone was recorded a few times. Other DNA sequences within the sample encode an identical CDR3. This chain joins TRBV5-1 and TRBJ2-1, with 8 bases matching TRBD2. CDR3 length: 15 residues. Losses at the gene ends were 0 bases for V and 4 bases for J; bases not matched to a gene: 3. Germline V lookup: CDR1 SGHRS, CDR2 YFSETQ. In nucleotides, the CDR3 is TGCGCCAGCAGCTTGGCACTAGCGGTTTACAATGAGCAGTTCTTC. It encodes CASSLALAVYNEQFF.

The CDR3 DNA is TGCGCCAGCACGGGGCCGGGATTTGGGGCCAACGTCCTGACTTTC. Its protein product is CASTGPGFGANVLTF. The chain couples TRBV4-1 to TRBJ2-6, with D perhaps assigned TRBD1 or TRBD2 (5 bases each). The CDR3 consists of 15 residues. From germline, CDR1 is MGHRA and CDR2 YSYEKL. The V end lost 7 bases, the J end lost 3 bases, and 13 bases lay between the germline ends.

The gene calls are TRBV5-6 and TRBJ2-2; D call uncertain. Between the trimmed V and J ends, which lost 3 bases and 6 bases, there was a span of 9 bases. Germline assignment: CDR1 SGHDT and CDR2 YYEEEE. The CDR3 is made up of 13 amino acids. As DNA, the CDR3 is TGTGCCAGCAGCTGGCGTGGGGCCGGGGAGCTGTTTTTT. It is translated as CASSWRGAGELFF.

This clone appeared once. V gene TRBV6-5 combines with J gene TRBJ1-5; the D is unclear. The CDR3 covers 13 residues. In germline, CDR1 is MNHEY, CDR2 SVGAGI. Trimming left V 3 bases short and J 2 bases short, with 5 bases between. CDR3 sequence reads: CASSYMGNQPQHF. The CDR3, as DNA: TGTGCCAGCAGTTATATGGGCAATCAGCCCCAGCATTTT.

V usage is TRBV30 and J usage is TRBJ1-1, with a tentative D call TRBD1 (5 bases). CDR1 GTSNPN and CDR2 SVGIG come from the germline V gene (reference sequence). The CDR3 loop spans 14 amino acids. Trimming took off 2 bases at V and 3 bases at J, with 13 bases between the two ends. The CDR3 DNA sequence: TGTGCCTGGAGTCTGGTAATAGGGGACACTGAAGCTTTCTTT. This codes for CAWSLVIGDTEAFF.

The genes are TRBV6-1 and TRBJ2-7; D perhaps matches TRBD1 (6 bases). The CDR3 is 12 amino acids. Per germline, CDR1 MNHNS and CDR2 SASEGT. V dropped 7 bases and J dropped 5 bases, with 12 bases sitting between them. The CDR3 DNA is TGTGCCAGCACTTTTGACAGGAACGAGCAGTACTTC. Protein: CASTFDRNEQYF.

CDR3 DNA sequence: TGTGCCAGCAGCGCTCCCCCTAGGGGAGGTGAAGCTTTCTTT. It encodes CASSAPPRGGEAFF. The gene calls are TRBV9 and TRBJ1-1, with TRBD1 as a possible D gene (5 bases). Per germline, CDR1 SGDLS and CDR2 YYNGEE. Trimming removed 3 bases from V and 7 bases from J, with 16 bases in between. CDR3 length: 14 residues.

The chain is built from TRBV19 and TRBJ1-5; D not certain. CDR1 and CDR2 from the germline V gene are LNHDA and SQIVND (reference sequence). The CDR3 is 10 amino acids. Trimming cost V 5 bases and J 12 bases, with 8 bases left between them. Here the CDR3 DNA reads TGTGCCAGTAGTGGGGTGCTCCAGCATTTT. It is translated as CASSGVLQHF.

The chain uses TRBV5-6 and TRBJ2-3; D possibly matches TRBD1 or TRBD2 (5 bases each). This CDR3 comprises 15 residues. Germline CDR1 and CDR2: SGHDT and YYEEEE. Trimming removed 0 bases from V and 2 bases from J, with 10 bases in between. The CDR3 spells CASSLGRGPTDTQYF. CDR3 in DNA: TGTGCCAGCAGCTTGGGCCGGGGACCCACAGATACGCAGTATTTT.

On this clone itself: One junction end does not reproduce the germline sequence, and a read error may be involved. V gene TRBV4-1 combines with J gene TRBJ2-7; 7 nucleotides agree with TRBD2. CDR1 MGHRA and CDR2 YSYEKL come from the germline V gene. The CDR3 loop spans 15 amino acids. CDR3: CASSRGTLGDYGQYF. CDR3 bases: TGCGCCAGCAGCCGCGGTACCCTAGGGGACTACGGGCAGTACTTC.

The chain uses TRBV9 and TRBJ2-2; D possibly corresponds to TRBD1 (5 bases). V dropped 0 bases and J dropped 4 bases, with 10 bases sitting between them. This CDR3 contains 15 residues. Looked up from germline, CDR1 is SGDLS and CDR2 is YYNGEE. For the CDR3, the DNA is TGTGCCAGCAGCGTAGGGGTAGGGGCCACCGGGGAGCTGTTTTTT. It yields the protein CASSVGVGATGELFF.

This chain joins TRBV14 and TRBJ1-1, with D unresolved. The V end lost 6 bases, the J end lost 3 bases, and 8 bases lay between the germline ends. Looked up from germline, CDR1 is SGHDN and CDR2 is FVKESK. The CDR3 has 12 amino acids. For the CDR3, the DNA is TGTGCCAGCAGTGGGGATGACACTGAAGCTTTCTTT. This translates into CASSGDDTEAFF.

The chain employs TRBV11-3 and TRBJ2-3, with TRBD1 matching over 7 bases. The germline V gene encodes CDR1 SGHNT and CDR2 YENEEA. V lost 0 bases and J lost 5; bases outside the gene matches: 5. The CDR3 sequence is 15 residues long. CDR3 residues: CASSLEGQKRDTQYF. Written as DNA, the CDR3 is TGTGCCAGCAGCTTAGAGGGACAGAAGAGAGATACGCAGTATTTT. Full variable domain (rest looked up from reference TRBV11-3 and TRBJ2-3): EAGVVQSPRYKIIEKKQPVAFWCNPISGHNTLYWYLQNLGQGPELLIRYENEEAVDDSQLPKDRFSAERLKGVDSTLKIQPAELGDSAVYLCASSLEGQKRDTQYFGPGTRLTVL.

The chain couples TRBV6-1 to TRBJ1-2, with D unclear. CDR3 size: 12 residues. Germline V CDR1 and CDR2: MNHNS, SASEGT. V dropped 2 bases and J dropped 5 bases, with 6 bases sitting between them. The CDR3 loop is CASSEIRYGYTF. The CDR3 region has the DNA TGTGCCAGCAGTGAAATTAGGTATGGCTACACCTTC.

This sequence joins TRBV10-2 and TRBJ2-3, with D unclear. Trimming stripped 8 bases from V and 5 bases from J, with 11 bases between. The germline gives CDR1 WSHSY, CDR2 SAAADI. This CDR3 spans 12 amino acids. CDR3 DNA: TGCGCCAGCGTCAAAAGTGGAGATACGCAGTATTTT. Amino acids: CASVKSGDTQYF.

J is TRBJ2-5 and V is TRBV7-9, with TRBD2 identical over 10 bases. The CDR3 runs to 13 residues. Germline V gene sequence: CDR1 SEHNR, CDR2 FQNEAQ (reference sequence). Trimming cost V 4 bases and J 7 bases; bases outside gene matches: 3. CDR3 residues: CASSSGLAVTQYF. The CDR3 bases are TGTGCCAGCAGCTCCGGACTAGCGGTGACCCAGTACTTC. Full variable domain (missing parts from reference TRBV7-9 and TRBJ2-5): DTGVSQNPRHKITKRGQNVTFRCDPISEHNRLYWYRQTLGQGPEFLTYFQNEAQLEKSRLLSDRFSAERPKGSFSTLEIQRTEQGDSAMYLCASSSGLAVTQYFGPGTRLLVL.